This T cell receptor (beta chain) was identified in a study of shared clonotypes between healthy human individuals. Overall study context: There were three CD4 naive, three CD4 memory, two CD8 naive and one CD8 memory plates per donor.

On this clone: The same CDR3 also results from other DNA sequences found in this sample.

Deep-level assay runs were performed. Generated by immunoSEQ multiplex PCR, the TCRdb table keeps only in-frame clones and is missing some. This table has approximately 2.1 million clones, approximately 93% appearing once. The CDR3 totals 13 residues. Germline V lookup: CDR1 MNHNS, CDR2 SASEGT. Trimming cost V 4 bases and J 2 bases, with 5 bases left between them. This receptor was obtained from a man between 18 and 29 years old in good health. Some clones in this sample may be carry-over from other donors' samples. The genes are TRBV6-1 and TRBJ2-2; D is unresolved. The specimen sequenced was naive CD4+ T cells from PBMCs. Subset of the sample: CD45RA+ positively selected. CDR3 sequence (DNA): TGTGCCAGCAGTGGGGTTAACACCGGGGAGCTGTTTTTT. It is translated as CASSGVNTGELFF.